The TCR beta chain under discussion was sequenced for a study of identical twins. Regarding the study as a whole: Partly confounded zero-insertion analyses could result from invariant MAIT and iNKT cells. Cord blood beta clonotypes present at high abundance carried fewer insertions; no such pattern appeared in memory repertoires.

Via MiXCR, TCRdb re-called the 5' RACE reads, giving one row per CDR3 protein. The sample lists approximately 240,000 distinct CDR3 sequences, 11% to 15% occurring once. Germline CDR1 reads MNHEY; CDR2 reads SVGAGI. The V gene lost 2 bases and the J gene lost 3 bases, with 14 bases spanning the gap. The CDR3 runs 15 residues. This clonotype was detected ten times or more. Its antigen is undetermined. V is TRBV6-5 and J is TRBJ2-7, with a tentative D call TRBD1 (6 bases). The sample taken for sequencing was memory (CD45RO+) T cells sorted from blood. This receptor was obtained from a woman younger than 35 in good health. The CDR3 nucleotides are TGTGCCAGCAGTTACCGGGGCGAACAGGGCTACGAGCAGTACTTC. Amino acid sequence: CASSYRGEQGYEQYF.